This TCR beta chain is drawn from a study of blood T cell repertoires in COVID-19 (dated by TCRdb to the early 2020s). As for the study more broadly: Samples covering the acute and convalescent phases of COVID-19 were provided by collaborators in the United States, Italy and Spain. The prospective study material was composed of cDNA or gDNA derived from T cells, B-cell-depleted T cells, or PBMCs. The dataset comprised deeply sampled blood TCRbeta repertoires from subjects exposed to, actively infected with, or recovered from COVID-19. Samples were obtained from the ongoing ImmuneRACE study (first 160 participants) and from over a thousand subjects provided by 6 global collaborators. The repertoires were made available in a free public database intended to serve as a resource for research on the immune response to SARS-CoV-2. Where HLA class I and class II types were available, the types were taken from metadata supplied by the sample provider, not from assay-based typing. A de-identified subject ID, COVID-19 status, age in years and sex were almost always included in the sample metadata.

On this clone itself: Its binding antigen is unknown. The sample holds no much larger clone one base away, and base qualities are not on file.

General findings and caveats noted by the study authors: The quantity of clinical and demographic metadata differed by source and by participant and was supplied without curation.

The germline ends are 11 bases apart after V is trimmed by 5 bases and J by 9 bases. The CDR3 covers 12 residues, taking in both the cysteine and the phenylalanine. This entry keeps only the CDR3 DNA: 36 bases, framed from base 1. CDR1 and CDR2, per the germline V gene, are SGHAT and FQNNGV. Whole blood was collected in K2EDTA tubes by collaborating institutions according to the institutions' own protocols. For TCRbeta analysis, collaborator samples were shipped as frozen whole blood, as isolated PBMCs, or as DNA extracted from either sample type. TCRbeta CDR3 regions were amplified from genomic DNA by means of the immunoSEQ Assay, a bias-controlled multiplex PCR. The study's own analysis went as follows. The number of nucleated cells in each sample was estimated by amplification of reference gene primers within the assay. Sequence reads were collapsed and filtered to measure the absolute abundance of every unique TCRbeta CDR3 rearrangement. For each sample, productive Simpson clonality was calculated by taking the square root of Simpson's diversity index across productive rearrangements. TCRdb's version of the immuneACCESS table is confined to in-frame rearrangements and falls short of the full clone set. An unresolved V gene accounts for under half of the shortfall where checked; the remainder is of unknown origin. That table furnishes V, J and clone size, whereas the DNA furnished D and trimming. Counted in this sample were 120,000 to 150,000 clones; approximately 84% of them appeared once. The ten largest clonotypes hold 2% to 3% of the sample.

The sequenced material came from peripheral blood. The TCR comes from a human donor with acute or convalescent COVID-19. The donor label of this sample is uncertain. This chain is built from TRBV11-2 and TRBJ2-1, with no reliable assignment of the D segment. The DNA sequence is TGTGCCAGCAGCCCCGCGCGTGGTGAGCAGTTCTTC. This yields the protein CASSPARGEQFF.